This is a list of T cell receptor beta chains from one sample in a study of cytomegalovirus exposure and HLA in healthy donors. Only in-frame clones appear in the TCRdb table, and some are missing; sequencing was by immunoSEQ multiplex PCR. The sample lists some 98,000 clones, around a tenth seen once, with 4.5% to 6.5% in the top ten. Sequenced: PBMCs. These TCRs come from a man aged 45-65 years in good health and CMV-seropositive. Each CDR3 is given with its conserved first and last residue. The order of the fields is V gene, clone size, D gene, J gene, CDR3 protein, CDR3 DNA. D genes are given only for firm matches. Some rows have no size entry. The others give once, few or many, or a class for an expanded clone.

V: TRBV10-2; size: .; D: .; J: TRBJ2-7; CDR3: CASRIIDSPSYEQYF; DNA: TGCGCCAGCAGGATAATAGACAGCCCCTCCTACGAGCAGTACTTC
V: TRBV4-2; size: few; D: .; J: TRBJ2-3; CDR3: CASSQGTSEPDTQYF; DNA: TGTGCCAGCAGCCAGGGGACTTCTGAGCCCGATACGCAGTATTTT
V: TRBV5-4; size: few; D: .; J: TRBJ1-6; CDR3: CASSSRWVPGGSYNSPLHF; DNA: TGTGCCAGCAGCTCGAGGTGGGTGCCGGGAGGCTCCTATAATTCACCCCTCCACTTT
V: TRBV28; size: once; D: TRBD2; J: TRBJ2-1; CDR3: CASWTSGYNEQFF; DNA: TGTGCCAGCTGGACTAGCGGTTACAATGAGCAGTTCTTC
V: TRBV28; size: .; D: .; J: TRBJ1-1; CDR3: CASSSRRGGRTEAFF; DNA: TGTGCCAGCAGTTCCCGTCGGGGAGGTCGGACTGAAGCTTTCTTT
V: TRBV5-1; size: .; D: TRBD2; J: TRBJ2-5; CDR3: CASSTGTSGLYQETQYF; DNA: TGCGCCAGCAGCACCGGGACTAGCGGCTTGTACCAAGAGACCCAGTACTTC
V: TRBV28; size: .; D: .; J: TRBJ2-3; CDR3: CASSSPWRQDLDTQYF; DNA: TGTGCCAGCAGTTCACCTTGGCGACAGGACCTAGATACGCAGTATTTT
V: TRBV4-3; size: few; D: .; J: TRBJ1-1; CDR3: CASSQELRMNTEAFF; DNA: TGCGCCAGCAGCCAAGAACTGAGGATGAACACTGAAGCTTTCTTT
V: TRBV13; size: .; D: .; J: TRBJ1-5; CDR3: CASSLGPGPSNQPQHF; DNA: TGTGCCAGCAGCTTAGGTCCAGGGCCAAGCAATCAGCCCCAGCATTTT
V: TRBV10-3; size: few; D: TRBD1; J: TRBJ1-5; CDR3: CAIRDSGGDSNQPQHF; DNA: TGTGCCATCAGGGATTCAGGGGGAGATAGCAATCAGCCCCAGCATTTT
V: TRBV11-2; size: .; D: .; J: TRBJ2-7; CDR3: CASSLVRQVGFYEQYF; DNA: TGTGCCAGCAGCTTAGTGCGACAGGTGGGGTTCTACGAGCAGTACTTC